This TCR beta chain appears in the sequencing data of a study of blood T cells in healthy people across ages. Each sample provided at least 5.5 micrograms of extracted total RNA. Points from the study as a whole: CMV status of donors was unknown, possibly confounding expanded clonotype changes. Leaving the PBMCs unsorted stopped any conclusive comparison of naive versus antigen-experienced cells.

Regarding this clonotype: The antigen remains unidentified.

PCR was performed a second time for roughly 7 to 11 cycles using a sample-barcoded 5' primer and a J-beta primer mix. Each cDNA molecule, via a template-switch adaptor with 12 random nucleotides, was tagged. TCRdb used MiXCR to reprocess the 5' RACE reads, holding one entry per CDR3 protein. The table shows 700,000 to 850,000 distinct CDR3 sequences, with less than 70% occurring only once. CDR1 and CDR2 from the germline V gene are SGHVS and FNYEAQ. CDR3 length equals 16 residues. The V end lost 0 bases, the J end lost 7 bases, and 19 bases lay between the germline ends. This chain connects TRBV7-6 to TRBJ2-7; unclear D gene. The source material was blood. This receptor was taken from a man older than 75 in good health. The CDR3, as DNA: TGTGCCAGCAGCTTAGCGGTTGCATCAGTCCCCGGGGAGCAGTACTTC. Encoded protein: CASSLAVASVPGEQYF.